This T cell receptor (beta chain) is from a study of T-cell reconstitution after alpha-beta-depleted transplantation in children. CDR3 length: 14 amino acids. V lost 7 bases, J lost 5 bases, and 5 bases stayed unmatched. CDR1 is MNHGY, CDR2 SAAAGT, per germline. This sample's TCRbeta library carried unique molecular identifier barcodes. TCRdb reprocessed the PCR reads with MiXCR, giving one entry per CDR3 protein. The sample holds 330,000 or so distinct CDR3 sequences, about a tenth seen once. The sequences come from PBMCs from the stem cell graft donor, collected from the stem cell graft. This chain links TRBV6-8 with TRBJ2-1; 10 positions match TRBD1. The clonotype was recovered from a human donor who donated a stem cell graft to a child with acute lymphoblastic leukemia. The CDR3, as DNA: TGTGCCAGCATGTTCGACAGGGGGCACAATGAGCAGTTCTTC. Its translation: CASMFDRGHNEQFF.